These 24 T cell receptor beta chains share one sample of origin, sequenced in a study of early T cells in non-severe SARS-CoV-2 infection. TCRdb itself ran the 5' RACE reads through MiXCR, one entry per CDR3 protein. The sample records roughly 72,000 distinct CDR3 sequences, around 13% being singletons. Sequencing used whole blood. The source of these receptors is an adult who was a healthcare worker with PCR-confirmed SARS-CoV-2 infection or an uninfected control (not recorded which).

This clonotype was recorded at least ten times. This chain links TRBV29-1 with TRBJ2-1; no clear D gene. V was shortened by 2 bases and J by 4 bases, with 3 bases between the two germline ends. The CDR3 totals 11 residues. Germline V gene sequence: CDR1 SQVTM, CDR2 ANQGSEA. The CDR3 DNA is TGCAGCGTTGAAAATTACAATGAGCAGTTCTTC. It encodes CSVENYNEQFF.

In nucleotides, the CDR3 is TGTGCCAGCAGTTACGGAGGGAGCAATCAGCCCCAGCATTTT. Encoded protein: CASSYGGSNQPQHF. The chain combines TRBV6-2 or TRBV6-3 with TRBJ1-5, with unresolved D. This CDR3 region has 14 residues. Germline CDR1 is MNHEY and CDR2 is SVGEGT. V shed 2 bases and J shed 1 base, with 6 bases lying between them.

There are many counts of this clonotype. This chain joins TRBV28 and TRBJ2-3; 10 nucleotides agree with TRBD2. Germline assignment: CDR1 MDHEN and CDR2 SYDVKM. With V trimmed by 7 bases and J by 1 base, 5 bases remained unmatched. The CDR3 is 15 amino acids. CDR3: CASNPGTSGTDTQYF. In DNA, the CDR3 is TGTGCCAGCAATCCCGGGACTAGCGGCACAGATACGCAGTATTTT.

This clonotype was seen ten or more times. The chain combines TRBV5-1 with TRBJ2-7; TRBD2 matches 12 bases. J lost 5 bases, V lost 0 bases, and 12 bases had no gene match. Germline lookup yields CDR1 SGHRS and CDR2 YFSETQ. The CDR3 spans 18 residues. CDR3 bases: TGCGCCAGCAGCTTGGCTCTACTAGCGGGGGGCCGTTCGGACGAGCAGTACTTC. It translates to CASSLALLAGGRSDEQYF. The complete variable domain, with remaining parts taken from reference TRBV5-1 and TRBJ2-7, reads KAGVTQTPRYLIKTRGQQVTLSCSPISGHRSVSWYQQTPGQGLQFLFEYFSETQRNKGNFPGRFSGRQFSNSRSEMNVSTLELGDSALYLCASSLALLAGGRSDEQYFGPGTRLTVT.

This clonotype was seen ten or more times. The gene calls are TRBV7-2 and TRBJ2-5; the match to TRBD1 covers 7 bases. The junction had 3 bases not matched to a gene; V was cut back by 4 bases and J by 1 base. Germline V gene sequence: CDR1 SGHTA, CDR2 FQGNSA. The CDR3 has 14 amino acids. CDR3 amino acids: CASSYWTGQETQYF. Written as DNA, the CDR3 is TGTGCCAGCAGCTATTGGACAGGCCAAGAGACCCAGTACTTC.

This clonotype was recorded a few times. The J gene is TRBJ1-6, the V gene TRBV21-1; the table's D call of TRBD1 was not tested on the DNA. TRBV21-1 corresponds to a pseudogene. The CDR3 runs to 15 residues. The DNA for the CDR3 is TGTGCCAGCAGCAAAGAGGCAGGGGGACTCTCACCCCTCCACTTT. This gives the protein CASSKEAGGLSPLHF.

The chain couples TRBV7-9 to TRBJ2-7; 7 bases are a match to TRBD2. CDR1 is SEHNR and CDR2 is FQNEAQ in the germline V gene (reference sequence). V lost 5 bases, J lost 7 bases, and 11 bases stayed unmatched. There are 14 residues in the CDR3. In nucleotides, the CDR3 is TGTGCCAGCAGCCCCAGGCGGGGGTCTGAAGAGCAGTACTTC. Translation gives CASSPRRGSEEQYF.

This clonotype was observed a few times. A read error may produce the germline difference seen at one junction end. CDR3 in DNA: TGTGCCAGCAGCTTAATTTTTGGCTCTGAAAACACCATATATTTT. It yields the protein CASSLIFGSENTIYF. This chain connects TRBV7-9 to TRBJ1-3, with D unclear. Germline V gene lookup returns CDR1 SEHNR and CDR2 FQNEAQ (reference sequence). The CDR3 sequence is 15 residues long.

Ten or more counts support this clonotype. This chain connects TRBV6-2 or TRBV6-3 to TRBJ1-1, with TRBD1 matching over 8 bases. CDR3 length equals 17 residues. V gave up 2 bases and J gave up 6 bases; unmatched junction bases: 14. The germline CDR1 and CDR2 sequences are MNHEY and SVGEGT. The DNA of the CDR3 is TGTGCCAGCAGTTACCCGGACAGGGCATGGTCTTCGGCTGAAGCTTTCTTT. It codes for CASSYPDRAWSSAEAFF.

Many counts were recorded for this clonotype. The gene calls are TRBV29-1 and TRBJ1-1; D ambiguous. CDR1 is SQVTM and CDR2 is ANQGSEA in the germline V gene. This CDR3 is 14 amino acids long. V lost 7 bases to trimming and J lost 1 base, with 16 bases between them. This CDR3 is CSAALLVGNTEAFF. The CDR3 DNA sequence: TGCAGCGCCGCGCTTCTTGTGGGGAACACTGAAGCTTTCTTT.

This clonotype was seen at least ten times. V usage is TRBV9 and J usage is TRBJ1-6; D is perhaps TRBD1 (6 bases). Germline loops: CDR1 SGDLS, CDR2 YYNGEE. V dropped 4 bases and J dropped 9 bases, with 20 bases sitting between them. This CDR3 region has 16 residues. The CDR3 DNA is TGTGCCAGCAGCTTCCACAGGGATTCGAGTTTTTCACCCCTCCACTTT. Translation: CASSFHRDSSFSPLHF.

In its sample, this clonotype was seen a few times. V usage is TRBV29-1 and J usage is TRBJ1-1, with D unresolved. CDR1 is SQVTM, CDR2 ANQGSEA, per germline. This CDR3 spans 12 amino acids. Between the trimmed V and J ends, which lost 6 bases and 1 base, there was a span of 9 bases. The chain's CDR3 is CSVGSRNTEAFF. The CDR3 DNA reads as TGCAGCGTCGGGTCTAGGAACACTGAAGCTTTCTTT.

The table lists this clonotype with a few counts. The chain uses TRBV29-1 and TRBJ1-1, with TRBD1 matching 8 bases. CDR3 length equals 13 residues. After removal of 7 bases from V and 4 bases from J, the junction contained 8 bases not matched to a gene. Germline loops: CDR1 SQVTM, CDR2 ANQGSEA. In nucleotides, the CDR3 is TGCAGCGCTGGACAGGGAGTGCGCACTGAAGCTTTCTTT. As protein: CSAGQGVRTEAFF.

This clonotype was counted only a few times. The chain joins TRBV7-2 to TRBJ1-2; no definite D call. The CDR3 contains 15 residues. Deletions cut 3 bases from V and 0 bases from J, with 11 bases between. CDR1 and CDR2 from the germline V gene are SGHTA and FQGNSA. CDR3 sequence: CASSFNLGPNYGYTF. CDR3 in DNA: TGTGCCAGCAGCTTCAATTTGGGTCCTAACTATGGCTACACCTTC.

This chain connects TRBV5-5 to TRBJ2-1; 8 bases fit TRBD2. The germline gives CDR1 SGHKS, CDR2 YYEKEE (reference sequence). V was clipped by 2 bases and J by 2 bases; unmatched bases: 3. CDR3 length equals 15 residues. The CDR3: CASSFSSGPYNEQFF. CDR3 DNA sequence: TGTGCCAGCAGCTTCTCTAGCGGGCCCTACAATGAGCAGTTCTTC. The complete variable domain, with remaining parts taken from reference TRBV5-5 and TRBJ2-1, reads DAGVTQSPTHLIKTRGQQVTLRCSPISGHKSVSWYQQVLGQGPQFIFQYYEKEERGRGNFPDRFSARQFPNYSSELNVNALLLGDSALYLCASSFSSGPYNEQFFGPGTRLTVL.

This clonotype occurred many times. This chain joins TRBV11-2 and TRBJ2-1, with 7 bases identical to TRBD1. This CDR3 has 17 residues. Germline-derived CDR1 and CDR2 are SGHAT and FQNNGV. Trimming at V came to 3 bases and at J to 0 bases, leaving 8 bases not matched to a gene. The chain's CDR3 is CASSLILGQASYNEQFF. The DNA for the CDR3 is TGTGCCAGCAGCTTGATCTTAGGACAGGCCTCCTACAATGAGCAGTTCTTC.

The chain carries TRBV20-1 and TRBJ1-5; TRBD1 is a possible D gene (6 bases). The CDR3 extends over 15 amino acids. Germline values: CDR1 DFQATT, CDR2 SNEGSKA (reference sequence). Trimming stripped 1 base from V and 0 bases from J, with 10 bases between. CDR3 amino acids: CSARGSGASNQPQHF. CDR3 in DNA: TGCAGTGCTAGAGGATCAGGGGCTAGCAATCAGCCCCAGCATTTT.

Many counts were recorded for this clonotype. The chain carries TRBV2 and TRBJ2-1; a possible D gene is TRBD1 (5 bases). The CDR3 sequence is 16 residues long. In germline, CDR1 is SNHLY, CDR2 FYNNEI. Trimming took off 2 bases at V and 3 bases at J, with 14 bases between the two ends. The CDR3 is CASSERGPTFYNEQFF. The CDR3, as DNA: TGTGCCAGCAGTGAAAGGGGCCCGACGTTCTACAATGAGCAGTTCTTC.

The chain combines TRBV3-1 with TRBJ1-5, with TRBD1 matching 8 bases. The CDR3 is made up of 14 amino acids. Losses at the gene ends were 3 bases for V and 7 bases for J; bases not matched to a gene: 5. From germline, CDR1 is LGHDT and CDR2 YNNKEL (reference sequence). CDR3 sequence: CASSHDRDRQPQHF. The CDR3 nucleotides read TGTGCCAGCAGCCACGACAGGGACAGGCAGCCCCAGCATTTT.

This clonotype showed up many times. V usage is TRBV20-1 and J usage is TRBJ2-1; 7 bases map to TRBD2. From germline, CDR1 is DFQATT and CDR2 SNEGSKA (reference sequence). The CDR3 is 17 residues long. Germline trimming cut 0 bases from V and 0 bases from J; bases unmatched to any gene: 8. CDR3 DNA sequence: TGCAGTGCTAGAGATGTTGGGGGGGAGCACTCCTACAATGAGCAGTTCTTC. Its translation: CSARDVGGEHSYNEQFF.

This clonotype has at least ten counts. The chain recombines TRBV24-1 with TRBJ2-2; 12 nucleotides line up with TRBD2. The germline V gene has CDR1 KGHDR and CDR2 SFDVKD. Trimming removed 4 bases from V and 8 bases from J; junction bases left unmatched: 16. This CDR3 has 19 amino acids. CDR3 loop: CATSEPPTSGRLIRGELFF. Written as DNA, the CDR3 is TGTGCCACCAGTGAACCACCGACTAGCGGGAGATTAATTAGGGGGGAGCTGTTTTTT.

At least ten counts were recorded for this clonotype. This sequence joins TRBV5-4 and TRBJ1-1; D gene unclear. Germline V gives CDR1 SGHNT, CDR2 YYREEE (reference sequence). The CDR3 sequence is 14 residues long. V shed 2 bases and J shed 0 bases, with 8 bases lying between them. CDR3: CASSLRPMNTEAFF. The CDR3 DNA reads TGTGCCAGCAGCTTAAGACCGATGAACACTGAAGCTTTCTTT.

V usage is TRBV11-2 and J usage is TRBJ2-1; D gene unclear. Germline V gene data show CDR1 as SGHAT and CDR2 as FQNNGV. V lost 7 bases to trimming and J lost 7 bases, with 11 bases between them. The CDR3 contains 12 residues. The CDR3 loop is CASTLWPNEQFF. The CDR3 nucleotides are TGTGCCAGCACCCTTTGGCCTAATGAGCAGTTCTTC. The complete variable domain, with remaining parts taken from reference TRBV11-2 and TRBJ2-1, reads EAGVAQSPRYKIIEKRQSVAFWCNPISGHATLYWYQQILGQGPKLLIQFQNNGVVDDSQLPKDRFSAERLKGVDSTLKIQPAKLEDSAVYLCASTLWPNEQFFGPGTRLTVL.

This clonotype was detected ten times or more. V usage is TRBV20-1 and J usage is TRBJ1-2, with 9 bases that match TRBD1. Trimming at V came to 2 bases and at J to 2 bases, leaving 6 bases not matched to a gene. This CDR3 is 15 amino acids long. The V gene's germline CDR1 is DFQATT and CDR2 SNEGSKA (reference sequence). The CDR3 is CSARPTGTGNYGYTF. The CDR3 nucleotides read TGCAGTGCTAGACCTACCGGGACAGGGAACTATGGCTACACCTTC.